A selection of T cell receptor beta chains follows, all from one sample in a study of cytomegalovirus exposure and HLA in healthy donors. Here immunoSEQ multiplex PCR was the method, and the copy in TCRdb shows in-frame clones only, minus some. The sample records around 190,000 clones, around nine tenths being singletons. The sample comprised PBMCs. All receptors come from a woman aged 18-29 years in good health and CMV-seronegative. CDR3s include the opening cysteine and the closing phenylalanine or tryptophan. The order of the fields is D gene, clone size, CDR3 length, J gene, V gene, CDR3 DNA, CDR3 protein. D genes are given only for firm matches. Not all rows give a size; the values are once, few, many and, for expanded clones, a class.

NA,NA,15,TRBJ1-3,TRBV7-9,TGTGCCAGCAGCTTGGTGGGGGCGCGTGGAAACACCATATATTTT,CASSLVGARGNTIYF
NA,NA,17,TRBJ2-3,TRBV7-9,TGTGCCAGCAAGGCTGGGCTAGCGCCTGCCTTGGCGGATACGCAGTATTTT,CASKAGLAPALADTQYF
NA,NA,16,TRBJ2-1,TRBV15,TGTGCCACCAGCACCCGGGTTATGGACTGGCCCCAGCAGCAGTTCTTC,CATSTRVMDWPQQQFF
NA,NA,13,TRBJ1-2,TRBV11-1,TGTGCCAGCAGCTCACAGCAGGACTATGGCTACACCTTC,CASSSQQDYGYTF
NA,NA,13,TRBJ1-4,TRBV5-1,TGCGCCAGCAGCCTCGGACAGACCGAAAAACTGTTTTTT,CASSLGQTEKLFF
TRBD1,NA,16,TRBJ1-4,TRBV15,TGTGCCACCAGCAGAGAGGGACAGGGGCGGAGTGAAAAACTGTTTTTT,CATSREGQGRSEKLFF
NA,NA,15,TRBJ2-1,TRBV13,TGTGCCAGCAGCTTAGCACAAAGCTCCTACAATGAGCAGTTCTTC,CASSLAQSSYNEQFF
TRBD1,NA,15,TRBJ1-1,TRBV4-2,TGTGCCAGCAGCCGCCAGGGACAGGGTCCCACTGAAGCTTTCTTT,CASSRQGQGPTEAFF
NA,once,16,TRBJ2-1,TRBV9,TGTGCCAGCAGCGTAGCTACAGGGTTGTCGCACAATGAGCAGTTCTTC,CASSVATGLSHNEQFF
TRBD1,NA,15,TRBJ1-1,TRBV4-2,TGTGCCAGCAGCAGATTCCGACAGGGGAACACTGAAGCTTTCTTT,CASSRFRQGNTEAFF
NA,once,11,TRBJ1-2,TRBV5-4,TGTGCCAGCAGCTTGGTCGGGAGCTACACCTTC,CASSLVGSYTF
NA,NA,15,TRBJ1-5,TRBV18,TGTGCCAGCTCACCAACTCGCGGAGGTGATCAGCCCCAGCATTTT,CASSPTRGGDQPQHF
TRBD2,NA,17,TRBJ2-1,TRBV27,TGTGCCAGCAGTTTATCAGTAGCGGGGGGTCCTTGGAATGAGCAGTTCTTC,CASSLSVAGGPWNEQFF
NA,once,17,TRBJ1-3,TRBV4-2,TGTGCCAGCAGCCAAGAAGGGCCCCAGGGGAATGGAAACACCATATATTTT,CASSQEGPQGNGNTIYF
TRBD1,NA,15,TRBJ2-7,TRBV4-2,TGTGCCAGCAGCCAGACCGGGACAGGAATCTACGAGCAGTACTTC,CASSQTGTGIYEQYF
NA,few,16,TRBJ1-1,TRBV4-2,TGTGCCAGCAGCCAAGTCTTCCGGAGGTCCAACACTGAAGCTTTCTTT,CASSQVFRRSNTEAFF
NA,NA,17,TRBJ1-1,TRBV27,TGTGCCAGCAGTTTAAAGCCAGGGGAAGGTTACAACACTGAAGCTTTCTTT,CASSLKPGEGYNTEAFF
TRBD1,NA,15,TRBJ1-2,TRBV27,TGTGCCAGCAGTCCGACCGGACAGGGGGCTGAGGGCTACACCTTC,CASSPTGQGAEGYTF
TRBD2,NA,15,TRBJ2-2,TRBV7-9,TGTGCCAGCAGCGCGGGGGGGGGCTACACCGGGGAGCTGTTTTTT,CASSAGGGYTGELFF
NA,NA,14,TRBJ1-1,TRBV29-1,TGCAGCGTGCGGCACCTATCGGAGAACACTGAAGCTTTCTTT,CSVRHLSENTEAFF
NA,NA,13,TRBJ1-3,TRBV6-6,TGTGCCAGCAGTTACTCAGCCGGAAACACCATATATTTT,CASSYSAGNTIYF
NA,few,15,TRBJ2-6,TRBV2,TGTGCCAGCAGTGATACCTACTCTGGGGCCAACGTCCTGACTTTC,CASSDTYSGANVLTF